This passage covers 30 T cell receptor beta chains from one sample sequenced in a study of neoadjuvant nivolumab and ipilimumab in lung cancer. Data came from immunoSEQ multiplex PCR; TCRdb stores just in-frame clones and leaves some out. The sample holds over 25,000 clones, under 95% seen once. The sequencing used peripheral blood, collected after neoadjuvant nivolumab, alone or with ipilimumab, at or shortly before surgery. These receptors originate from an adult with non-small cell lung cancer.

The rearrangement joins TRBV7-9 to TRBJ2-7; 14 positions agree with TRBD2. Trimming took 5 bases from V and 6 from J; bases not matched to a gene: 3. CDR1 is SEHNR, CDR2 FQNEAQ, per germline (reference sequence). This CDR3 has 14 amino acids. The CDR3 DNA reads TGTGCCAGCAGCATGGGACTAGCGGGAGTCGAGCAGTACTTC. Residues: CASSMGLAGVEQYF.

CDR3 sequence: CASSELLAFGYNEQFF. The CDR3 nucleotides read TGTGCCAGCAGTGAATTGTTGGCCTTTGGGTACAATGAGCAGTTCTTC. The rearrangement links TRBV2 to TRBJ2-1; D not resolved. V lost 2 bases and J 4 bases, leaving 15 bases between the germline ends. The length of the CDR3 is 16 residues. CDR1 and CDR2 (germline): SNHLY, FYNNEI.

The J gene is TRBJ2-5, the V gene TRBV10-3; TRBD1 matches 7 bases. CDR3 length: 14 amino acids. J gave up 2 bases and V 5 bases, and 5 bases lay outside the gene matches. Germline-derived CDR1 and CDR2 are ENHRY and SYGVKD. CDR3: CAISPTGSQETQYF. CDR3 nucleotide sequence: TGTGCCATCAGTCCGACAGGGAGTCAAGAGACCCAGTACTTC.

CDR3 coding DNA: TGTGCCAGCTCACCACAACGGACAGGGGTGAACACTGAAGCTTTCTTT. Its translation: CASSPQRTGVNTEAFF. This sequence joins TRBV18 and TRBJ1-1; 9 nucleotides align to TRBD1. Trimming took 1 base from V and 0 from J; bases not matched to a gene: 3. CDR3 length: 16 residues. The germline CDR1 and CDR2 sequences are KGHSH and LQKENI.

The chain uses TRBV15 and TRBJ2-2; 7 bases match TRBD1. This CDR3 is 15 amino acids long. Germline V gene lookup returns CDR1 LNHNV and CDR2 YYDKDF (reference sequence). With V trimmed by 3 bases and J by 1 base, 2 bases remained unmatched. CDR3 protein: CATSSRDRNTGELFF. For the CDR3, the DNA is TGTGCCACCAGCAGTCGGGACAGGAACACCGGGGAGCTGTTTTTT.

The rearrangement links TRBV10-1 to TRBJ1-1, with D maybe TRBD1 (5 bases). The CDR3 runs to 13 residues. Trimming cost V 4 bases and J 4 bases, with 10 bases left between them. From germline, CDR1 is WNHNN and CDR2 SYGVQD (reference sequence). The CDR3 coding sequence is TGCGCCAGCAGTGTAAAGGGGACCACTGAAGCTTTCTTT. It codes for CASSVKGTTEAFF.

This chain joins TRBV7-8 and TRBJ2-5; 12 bases align to TRBD1. V shed 1 base, J shed 6 bases, and the junction held 9 bases outside the gene matches. The CDR3 covers 17 residues. Per the germline V gene, CDR1 is SGHVS and CDR2 is FQNEAQ. CDR3 in amino acids: CASSLVGQGALSKTQYF. CDR3 nucleotide sequence: TGTGCCAGCAGCTTAGTGGGACAGGGGGCGCTGTCAAAGACCCAGTACTTC.

The chain employs TRBV6-4 and TRBJ2-1, with 9 bases that match TRBD2. Germline V gene data show CDR1 as MRHNA and CDR2 as SNTAGT. This CDR3 region has 16 residues. V shed 1 base and J 2 bases; nucleotides not matched to a gene: 3. This chain's CDR3 is CASSDFGLAPYNEQFF. The CDR3 coding sequence is TGTGCCAGCAGTGACTTCGGACTAGCGCCCTACAATGAGCAGTTCTTC.

The chain couples TRBV10-3 to TRBJ1-2, with D tentatively TRBD1 (6 bases). V was trimmed by 3 bases and J by 8 bases, leaving 22 bases between them. CDR1 and CDR2 from the germline V gene are ENHRY and SYGVKD. The CDR3 spans 16 residues. DNA of the CDR3: TGTGCCATCAGTGACCGGGACACAGGATACAAGGGAGGCTACACCTTC. It translates to CAISDRDTGYKGGYTF.

The gene calls are TRBV28 and TRBJ1-5; TRBD1 aligns across 7 bases. Germline V gives CDR1 MDHEN, CDR2 SYDVKM. V was clipped by 4 bases and J by 2 bases; unmatched bases: 17. This CDR3 comprises 19 residues. The CDR3: CASSSLREQGWNGNQPQHF. The DNA for the CDR3 is TGTGCCAGCAGTTCCCTCCGAGAACAGGGGTGGAATGGCAATCAGCCCCAGCATTTT. The entire variable domain, with the rest obtained from reference TRBV28 and TRBJ1-5, is as follows: DVKVTQSSRYLVKRTGEKVFLECVQDMDHENMFWYRQDPGLGLRLIYFSYDVKMKEKGDIPEGYSVSREKKERFSLILESASTNQTSMYLCASSSLREQGWNGNQPQHFGDGTRLSIL.

This chain links TRBV27 with TRBJ1-2; 9 nucleotides match TRBD1. Trimming removed 3 bases from V and 6 bases from J; junction bases left unmatched: 8. The CDR3 is made up of 15 amino acids. CDR1 MNHEY and CDR2 SMNVEV come from the germline V gene (reference sequence). The CDR3 DNA reads as TGTGCCAGCAGTTTTGCGGGACAGGGATTCGATGGCTACACCTTC. It is translated as CASSFAGQGFDGYTF.

This chain uses TRBV5-1 with TRBJ2-3; TRBD1 matches 8 bases. Unmatched junction bases numbered 0, after V lost 2 bases and J lost 4 bases. In germline, CDR1 is SGHRS, CDR2 YFSETQ. The CDR3 totals 13 residues. Written as DNA, the CDR3 is TGCGCCAGCAGCTTACAGGGGGCAGATACGCAGTATTTT. Translated, it gives CASSLQGADTQYF.

DNA of the CDR3: TGTGCCAGCAGCGCTTACAGGGACACTGAAGCTTTCTTT. Translated: CASSAYRDTEAFF. The chain has TRBV6-1 and TRBJ1-1, with D tentatively TRBD1 (6 bases). V was trimmed by 6 bases and J by 3 bases, leaving 11 bases between them. This CDR3 is 13 amino acids long. Germline V gene lookup returns CDR1 MNHNS and CDR2 SASEGT.

The rearrangement uses TRBV18 and TRBJ1-5; no definite D call. Looked up from germline, CDR1 is KGHSH and CDR2 is LQKENI. V lost 3 bases, J lost 7 bases, and 7 bases lay in between. The CDR3 runs 12 residues. DNA for the CDR3: TGTGCCAGCTCACCCCCCGCACAGCCCCAGCATTTT. Translating gives CASSPPAQPQHF. Variable domain in full (rest from reference TRBV18 and TRBJ1-5): NAGVMQNPRHLVRRRGQEARLRCSPMKGHSHVYWYRQLPEEGLKFMVYLQKENIIDESGMPKERFSAEFPKEGPSILRIQQVVRGDSAAYFCASSPPAQPQHFGDGTRLSIL.

This clone came up once. V and J are TRBV4-1 and TRBJ1-2, with no clear D. The CDR3 extends over 15 amino acids. CDR1 is MGHRA, CDR2 YSYEKL, per germline. Trimming left V 0 bases short and J 6 bases short, with 14 bases between. CDR3 protein: CASSQDHGRADGYTF. The CDR3 DNA is TGCGCCAGCAGCCAAGACCACGGGAGGGCGGATGGCTACACCTTC.

The chain uses TRBV2 and TRBJ2-6; no definite D call. The CDR3 is 16 amino acids. V was clipped by 3 bases and J by 10 bases, with 19 bases between them. Germline V gene lookup returns CDR1 SNHLY and CDR2 FYNNEI. CDR3 DNA sequence: TGTGCCAGCAGTGATTATAGGGCTACGACGGCGAACGTCCTGACTTTC. Translating it yields CASSDYRATTANVLTF. Complete variable domain (other parts from reference TRBV2 and TRBJ2-6): EPEVTQTPSHQVTQMGQEVILRCVPISNHLYFYWYRQILGQKVEFLVSFYNNEISEKSEIFDDQFSVERPDGSNFTLKIRSTKLEDSAMYFCASSDYRATTANVLTFGAGSRLTVL.

The rearrangement joins TRBV5-1 to TRBJ2-7, with a weak D call TRBD2 (6 bases). Germline V gene lookup returns CDR1 SGHRS and CDR2 YFSETQ. V lost 5 bases to trimming and J lost 5 bases, with 14 bases between them. The CDR3 loop spans 13 amino acids. The CDR3 DNA is TGCGCCAGCAGGGGAGAGGGGAGGAACGAGCAGTACTTC. Protein product: CASRGEGRNEQYF.

The count of this clone is one. The rearrangement uses TRBV7-8 and TRBJ2-4; 9 positions agree with TRBD2. This CDR3 has 20 amino acids. With 3 bases clipped from V and 0 bases from J, the junction kept 15 bases outside the gene matches. Germline V lookup: CDR1 SGHVS, CDR2 FQNEAQ. The CDR3 coding sequence is TGTGCCAGCAGCTTTGGGAGGGTGCGCGGGAGGGAGCTAGCCAAAAACATTCAGTACTTC. As protein: CASSFGRVRGRELAKNIQYF.

The V gene is TRBV18, the J gene TRBJ2-1, with TRBD2 identical over 12 bases. The CDR3 has 20 residues. The germline gives CDR1 KGHSH, CDR2 LQKENI. V lost 5 bases, J lost 0 bases, and 14 bases stayed unmatched. The CDR3 here is CASSSRAGLAGPSSYNEQFF. The DNA of the CDR3 is TGTGCCAGCTCATCCCGGGCGGGACTAGCGGGTCCGAGCTCCTACAATGAGCAGTTCTTC.

Points on this clone: One end of the junction does not line up with germline, which may come from a read error. V usage is TRBV10-2 and J usage is TRBJ2-5, with TRBD1 identical over 9 bases. Germline V CDR1 and CDR2: WSHSY, SAAADI. CDR3 length: 13 amino acids. CDR3 DNA: TGCGCCAGCAGATTCTCCGGGACAGGGAGCGCGGACTTC. This encodes CASRFSGTGSADF.

The chain links TRBV6-1 to TRBJ2-7; TRBD1 matches at 8 bases. V dropped 3 bases and J dropped 4; count of bases not matched to a gene: 8. The CDR3 extends over 15 amino acids. CDR1 and CDR2 from the germline V gene are MNHNS and SASEGT. This CDR3 is CASSDRGTGIYEQYF. DNA for the CDR3: TGTGCCAGCAGTGACCGGGGGACAGGAATTTACGAGCAGTACTTC.

This chain joins TRBV2 and TRBJ1-2, with D possibly being TRBD1 (5 bases). V dropped 9 bases and J dropped 4 bases, with 18 bases sitting between them. The CDR3 has 14 amino acids. From germline, CDR1 is SNHLY and CDR2 FYNNEI. The CDR3 loop reads CASRSGRIIYGYTF. CDR3 coding DNA: TGTGCCAGTCGGTCGGGACGGATAATCTATGGCTACACCTTC.

This clone was recorded only once. This chain links TRBV4-1 with TRBJ2-1, with TRBD2 identical over 12 bases. V dropped 0 bases and J dropped 7; count of bases not matched to a gene: 10. Per germline, CDR1 MGHRA and CDR2 YSYEKL. The CDR3 covers 18 residues. CDR3 amino acids: CASSQDLSLAGGQNEQFF. In DNA form, the CDR3 reads TGCGCCAGCAGCCAAGATCTGTCACTAGCGGGAGGACAGAATGAGCAGTTCTTC.

The chain couples TRBV7-6 to TRBJ1-1; D unclear. Looked up from germline, CDR1 is SGHVS and CDR2 is FNYEAQ. The CDR3 consists of 13 residues. Trimming removed 5 bases at V and 1 base at J, with 8 bases between. The CDR3 loop reads CASSRGSNTEAFF. The CDR3 DNA is TGTGCCAGCAGCCGCGGATCGAACACTGAAGCTTTCTTT.

This rearrangement joins TRBV29-1 to TRBJ1-2; 11 bases match TRBD1. There are 18 residues in the CDR3. CDR1 SQVTM and CDR2 ANQGSEA come from the germline V gene. Unmatched junction bases numbered 13, after V lost 1 base and J lost 3 bases. CDR3 DNA: TGCAGCGTTGAAGGTCCCATCGGACAGGGGGCTTCAGACTATGGCTACACCTTC. Translated: CSVEGPIGQGASDYGYTF.

The rearrangement links TRBV29-1 to TRBJ1-2, with 10 nucleotides matching TRBD1. Germline V gene sequence: CDR1 SQVTM, CDR2 ANQGSEA. Germline trimming cut 6 bases from V and 2 bases from J; bases unmatched to any gene: 6. The CDR3 covers 14 residues. CDR3 sequence: CSVGTGEGNYGYTF. The CDR3 DNA reads as TGCAGCGTGGGGACAGGGGAGGGGAACTATGGCTACACCTTC.

The chain employs TRBV5-1 and TRBJ2-7; possible D gene TRBD2, 5 bases. Trimming stripped 1 base from V and 6 bases from J, with 11 bases between. The CDR3 consists of 13 residues. Germline-derived CDR1 and CDR2 are SGHRS and YFSETQ. CDR3 nucleotide sequence: TGCGCCAGCAGCTTGACGGGGTCAGGCGAGCAGTACTTC. Its translation is CASSLTGSGEQYF.

V and J are TRBV27 and TRBJ1-1; D remains unclear. The CDR3 spans 14 residues. The germline CDR1 and CDR2 sequences are MNHEY and SMNVEV (reference sequence). V shed 5 bases and J shed 1 base, with 11 bases lying between them. The CDR3 DNA reads as TGTGCCAGCAGTCTTCTTAGACAGAACACTGAAGCTTTCTTT. It translates to CASSLLRQNTEAFF.

This sequence joins TRBV6-4 and TRBJ1-1; D uncertain. Germline V gene lookup returns CDR1 MRHNA and CDR2 SNTAGT. This CDR3 has 13 residues. V was shortened by 6 bases and J by 0 bases, with 8 bases between the two germline ends. This chain's CDR3 is CASSEEMNTEAFF. In DNA, the CDR3 is TGTGCCAGCAGCGAGGAGATGAACACTGAAGCTTTCTTT.

The genes are TRBV4-1 and TRBJ1-4, with D perhaps TRBD1 (6 bases). The CDR3 length is 14 residues. In germline, CDR1 is MGHRA, CDR2 YSYEKL. Between the trimmed V and J ends, which lost 2 bases and 4 bases, there was a span of 8 bases. The CDR3 loop reads CASSQRGGNEKLFF. In nucleotides, the CDR3 is TGCGCCAGCAGCCAAAGAGGGGGTAATGAAAAACTGTTTTTT.